One and the same sample provided the 29 T cell receptor beta chains below, sequenced in a study of OX40 agonist ivuxolimab in advanced cancers. Produced via immunoSEQ multiplex PCR; TCRdb's table is partial and in-frame only. The sample includes approximately 60,000 clones, roughly 80% of them seen just once. The sample here was CD4+ or CD8+ T cells sorted from blood, taken in a trial of the OX40 agonist ivuxolimab. The receptors originated from an adult with an advanced solid tumor such as melanoma, head and neck, liver or kidney cancer.

This clone was found once. The genes are TRBV5-4 and TRBJ1-2, with TRBD1 as a possible D gene (5 bases). CDR3 length equals 14 residues. V dropped 4 bases and J dropped 4 bases, with 14 bases sitting between them. Germline-derived CDR1 and CDR2 are SGHNT and YYREEE (reference sequence). This chain's CDR3 is CASSAGGNTYGYTF. CDR3 nucleotides: TGTGCCAGCAGCGCGGGGGGGAATACCTATGGCTACACCTTC.

The chain recombines TRBV10-3 with TRBJ1-1; 9 bases agree with TRBD1. The CDR3 is 15 amino acids. V shed 5 bases and J 3 bases; nucleotides not matched to a gene: 7. Germline CDR1 and CDR2: ENHRY and SYGVKD. CDR3 in DNA: TGTGCCATCAGTCGGGACAGGGATTATGACACTGAAGCTTTCTTT. Amino acids: CAISRDRDYDTEAFF.

The chain is built from TRBV19 and TRBJ2-7; 10 bases fit TRBD1. CDR3 length: 14 residues. Germline V lookup: CDR1 LNHDA, CDR2 SQIVND (reference sequence). The trim removed 5 bases at V and 4 bases at J, leaving 5 bases unmatched. The CDR3 here is CASSFSDRGYEQYF. The CDR3 DNA follows: TGTGCCAGTAGTTTCTCGGACAGGGGGTACGAGCAGTACTTC.

The gene calls are TRBV5-1 and TRBJ2-3; 8 bases are a match to TRBD2. Germline lookup yields CDR1 SGHRS and CDR2 YFSETQ. The trim removed 7 bases at V and 1 base at J, leaving 8 bases unmatched. The CDR3 runs 15 residues. This chain's CDR3 is CASSLGGAGTDTQYF. CDR3 sequence (DNA): TGCGCCAGCTCTCTCGGGGGGGCGGGCACAGATACGCAGTATTTT.

The V gene is TRBV5-8, the J gene TRBJ2-3; the D is unclear. Germline CDR1 SGHTS, CDR2 YDEGEE. CDR3 length: 14 amino acids. Trimming cost V 2 bases and J 5 bases, with 12 bases left between them. CDR3 DNA sequence: TGTGCCAGCAGCTTTCAGAGTCACGGAGATACGCAGTATTTT. As protein: CASSFQSHGDTQYF.

The rearrangement uses TRBV2 and TRBJ1-6, with a tentative D call TRBD1 (5 bases). In germline, CDR1 is SNHLY, CDR2 FYNNEI. This CDR3 contains 15 residues. The V end lost 7 bases, the J end lost 8 bases, and 18 bases lay between the germline ends. The chain's CDR3 is CASNAGGTSYSPLHF. CDR3 nucleotide sequence: TGTGCCAGCAACGCCGGTGGGACTTCATATTCACCCCTCCACTTT.

V is TRBV14 and J is TRBJ1-1; 7 nucleotides align to TRBD1. There are 14 residues in the CDR3. Germline assignment: CDR1 SGHDN and CDR2 FVKESK. V lost 5 bases to trimming and J lost 6 bases; unmatched junction nucleotides: 9. DNA for the CDR3: TGTGCCAGCAGCAAATATCAGGGGGGTGCTGAAGCTTTCTTT. Its protein is CASSKYQGGAEAFF. Full variable domain (outside the CDR3, taken from reference TRBV14 and TRBJ1-1): EAGVTQFPSHSVIEKGQTVTLRCDPISGHDNLYWYRRVMGKEIKFLLHFVKESKQDESGMPNNRFLAERTGGTYSTLKVQPAELEDSGVYFCASSKYQGGAEAFFGQGTRLTVV.

In its sample, this clone is medium-sized (0.01 to 0.1%). V usage is TRBV6-4 and J usage is TRBJ2-1; 9 nucleotides match TRBD2. V lost 0 bases to trimming and J lost 5 bases; unmatched junction nucleotides: 5. This CDR3 region has 16 residues. Germline lookup yields CDR1 MRHNA and CDR2 SNTAGT. Here the CDR3 reads CASSDSASGDHNEQFF. The CDR3 nucleotides are TGTGCCAGCAGTGACTCAGCTAGCGGGGATCACAATGAGCAGTTCTTC.

The chain links TRBV4-2 to TRBJ2-2; 8 bases fit TRBD1. This CDR3 has 15 residues. CDR1 is LGHNA and CDR2 is YNFKEQ in the germline V gene. The V segment lost 4 bases and the J segment 1 base; nucleotides outside the gene matches: 2. The CDR3: CASSLGQGNTGELFF. The CDR3, as DNA: TGTGCCAGCAGCCTCGGACAGGGGAACACCGGGGAGCTGTTTTTT.

This sequence joins TRBV10-1 and TRBJ1-5; D possibly corresponds to TRBD1 (5 bases). The CDR3 is 14 residues long. CDR1 is WNHNN and CDR2 is SYGVQD in the germline V gene (reference sequence). Trimming cost V 2 bases and J 5 bases, with 10 bases left between them. CDR3 nucleotide sequence: TGCGCCAGCAGTGAGGAGGGGTTCCATCAGCCCCAGCATTTT. It translates to CASSEEGFHQPQHF.

The chain employs TRBV7-2 and TRBJ1-1; D ambiguous. V lost 2 bases and J 7 bases, leaving 8 bases between the germline ends. CDR1 is SGHTA and CDR2 is FQGNSA in the germline V gene. The CDR3 runs 12 residues. The CDR3 nucleotides read TGTGCCAGCAGCTTAACGGGAAATGAAGCTTTCTTT. It encodes CASSLTGNEAFF.

About this clone: Its ends do not fully match the called genes, so a read error is possible. The rearrangement joins TRBV7-7 to TRBJ1-4; 7 bases are a match to TRBD1. Germline CDR1 SSHAT, CDR2 FNYEAQ (reference sequence). The CDR3 spans 15 residues. CDR3 in DNA: TGTGCTAGCAGCCGAGCAGGGGGGCGAGGGGAAAAACTGTTTTTT. Translated: CASSRAGGRGEKLFF.

This clone turned up a few times. This sequence joins TRBV19 and TRBJ2-7, with 9 bases lining up with TRBD1. J was trimmed by 0 bases and V by 7 bases; bases with no gene match: 7. Germline CDR1 and CDR2: LNHDA and SQIVND (reference sequence). This CDR3 comprises 15 residues. The CDR3, as DNA: TGTGCCAGTACCACCGGGACAGGGAACTCCTACGAGCAGTACTTC. This gives the protein CASTTGTGNSYEQYF. The full variable domain, rest sourced from reference TRBV19 and TRBJ2-7, is DGGITQSPKYLFRKEGQNVTLSCEQNLNHDAMYWYRQDPGQGLRLIYYSQIVNDFQKGDIAEGYSVSREKKESFPLTVTSAQKNPTAFYLCASTTGTGNSYEQYFGPGTRLTVT.

This clone turned up a few times. This chain connects TRBV6-5 to TRBJ2-2, with 7 bases that match TRBD1. Germline CDR1 and CDR2: MNHEY and SVGAGI. This CDR3 is 15 amino acids long. After removal of 5 bases from V and 6 bases from J, the junction contained 9 bases not matched to a gene. CDR3 region: CASSPGTGDAGELFF. In DNA, the CDR3 is TGTGCCAGCAGTCCCGGAACAGGGGACGCCGGGGAGCTGTTTTTT.

The V call is TRBV29-1, the J call TRBJ1-2; possible D gene TRBD1, 6 bases. The CDR3 totals 12 residues. From germline, CDR1 is SQVTM and CDR2 ANQGSEA. The V end lost 2 bases, the J end lost 7 bases, and 11 bases lay between the germline ends. The CDR3 here is CSVEQTGLGYTF. Written as DNA, the CDR3 is TGCAGCGTTGAACAAACAGGGCTTGGCTACACCTTC.

The chain is built from TRBV10-2 and TRBJ1-5; no definite D call. The CDR3 contains 13 residues. V was pared by 5 bases and J by 5 bases, with 10 bases between. Germline V gives CDR1 WSHSY, CDR2 SAAADI. The CDR3 coding sequence is TGCGCCAGCAGTTCTTTTGGGGATCAGCCCCAGCATTTT. Translated: CASSSFGDQPQHF.

This chain connects TRBV5-1 to TRBJ2-3; perhaps TRBD1 as D (6 bases). Germline loops: CDR1 SGHRS, CDR2 YFSETQ. The CDR3 extends over 18 amino acids. Trimming took off 4 bases at V and 4 bases at J, with 25 bases between the two ends. CDR3 coding DNA: TGCGCCAGCAGCCTCAACCTACAGGGATCCCCCAGCGCAGATACGCAGTATTTT. It codes for CASSLNLQGSPSADTQYF.

The genes are TRBV23-1 and TRBJ2-1; maybe TRBD2 (5 bases). TRBV23-1 is placed among ORFs of uncertain function. With 3 bases removed from V and 3 bases from J, the gap between germline ends came to 18 bases. This CDR3 contains 17 residues. CDR3 nucleotides: TGCGCCAGCAGTCATCGACTATGGCGAACATACTACAATGAGCAGTTCTTC. The encoded protein is CASSHRLWRTYYNEQFF.

The gene calls are TRBV6-5 and TRBJ1-1, with TRBD1 matching 9 bases. The germline V gene has CDR1 MNHEY and CDR2 SVGAGI. With V trimmed by 7 bases and J by 5 bases, 11 bases remained unmatched. There are 15 residues in the CDR3. The CDR3 spells CASTDLQGAGTEAFF. DNA for the CDR3: TGTGCCAGCACCGACCTACAGGGGGCAGGGACTGAAGCTTTCTTT.

This chain uses TRBV6-1 with TRBJ1-2; 8 bases agree with TRBD1. CDR1 is MNHNS, CDR2 SASEGT, per germline. This CDR3 comprises 16 residues. The trim removed 2 bases at V and 4 bases at J, leaving 9 bases unmatched. In DNA form, the CDR3 reads TGTGCCAGCAGTGAATACCCGGACAGGGCGGGCTATGGCTACACCTTC. It encodes CASSEYPDRAGYGYTF.

This chain uses TRBV27 with TRBJ1-5, with TRBD1 matching 8 bases. Looked up from germline, CDR1 is MNHEY and CDR2 is SMNVEV (reference sequence). This CDR3 is built from 15 residues. J was trimmed by 7 bases and V by 1 base; bases with no gene match: 6. The CDR3 protein is CASSLFGGQGQPQHF. CDR3 nucleotide sequence: TGTGCCAGCAGTTTATTTGGCGGACAGGGCCAGCCCCAGCATTTT.

The genes are TRBV4-2 and TRBJ1-2, with D possibly being TRBD1 (6 bases). V was clipped by 1 base and J by 5 bases, with 8 bases between them. CDR1 is LGHNA and CDR2 is YNFKEQ in the germline V gene. There are 13 residues in the CDR3. Here the CDR3 DNA reads TGTGCCAGCAGCCAAGGGACAGTTTATGGCTACACCTTC. Its translation: CASSQGTVYGYTF.

The table lists this clone with many counts. This chain joins TRBV28 and TRBJ1-3; 8 positions match TRBD1. The CDR3 runs 14 residues. The junction had 5 bases not matched to a gene; V was cut back by 2 bases and J by 8 bases. Germline V gives CDR1 MDHEN, CDR2 SYDVKM. The DNA of the CDR3 is TGTGCCAGCAGTTTAGGACAGGGCCGGGACACCATATATTTT. This encodes CASSLGQGRDTIYF.

The rearrangement joins TRBV10-3 to TRBJ2-7, with D possibly being TRBD1 (5 bases). The V gene's germline CDR1 is ENHRY and CDR2 SYGVKD. The CDR3 length is 16 residues. The V end lost 4 bases, the J end lost 4 bases, and 20 bases lay between the germline ends. The CDR3 DNA follows: TGTGCCATCAGTGGGCAGGGAAATATTGGCGTGTACGAGCAGTACTTC. Translated: CAISGQGNIGVYEQYF.

This clone appeared a single time. V and J are TRBV6-5 and TRBJ1-2, with TRBD1 identical over 9 bases. The CDR3 contains 14 residues. From germline, CDR1 is MNHEY and CDR2 SVGAGI. Germline trimming cut 6 bases from V and 5 bases from J; bases unmatched to any gene: 7. The CDR3 region is CASRLGQGLYGYTF. CDR3 bases: TGTGCCAGCAGACTCGGACAGGGGTTATATGGCTACACCTTC.

The gene calls are TRBV4-1 and TRBJ1-2; D unresolved. The CDR3 consists of 15 residues. Germline CDR1 and CDR2: MGHRA and YSYEKL. The ends were cut back, 3 bases at V and 1 base at J, with 12 bases in the middle. The CDR3 DNA follows: TGCGCCAGCAGCCACGTCGGGTCTCTTAACTATGGCTACACCTTC. Translated: CASSHVGSLNYGYTF.

The V gene is TRBV5-1, the J gene TRBJ2-7; D is undetermined. The ends were cut back, 0 bases at V and 3 bases at J, with 10 bases in the middle. The CDR3 length is 14 residues. Germline CDR1 is SGHRS and CDR2 is YFSETQ. DNA for the CDR3: TGCGCCAGCAGCTTGGAAGCCTCAGACTACGAGCAGTACTTC. Its protein is CASSLEASDYEQYF.

The sample holds a few counts of this clone. The sample contains more than one DNA sequence encoding this CDR3. V and J are TRBV7-6 and TRBJ1-2; tentatively, D is TRBD1 (6 bases). The V end lost 1 base, the J end lost 7 bases, and 10 bases lay between the germline ends. The CDR3 has 13 amino acids. Germline CDR1 and CDR2: SGHVS and FNYEAQ. CDR3 in amino acids: CASSLVSGVGYTF. CDR3 nucleotide sequence: TGTGCCAGCAGCTTAGTCTCAGGGGTTGGCTACACCTTC.

The chain is built from TRBV7-2 and TRBJ2-5, with D unclear. Trimming shortened V by 7 bases and J by 1 base, and 10 bases separated the two germline ends. In germline, CDR1 is SGHTA, CDR2 FQGNSA. The CDR3 covers 13 residues. CDR3 in amino acids: CASTVNLQETQYF. CDR3 DNA: TGTGCCAGCACCGTTAACCTCCAAGAGACCCAGTACTTC.